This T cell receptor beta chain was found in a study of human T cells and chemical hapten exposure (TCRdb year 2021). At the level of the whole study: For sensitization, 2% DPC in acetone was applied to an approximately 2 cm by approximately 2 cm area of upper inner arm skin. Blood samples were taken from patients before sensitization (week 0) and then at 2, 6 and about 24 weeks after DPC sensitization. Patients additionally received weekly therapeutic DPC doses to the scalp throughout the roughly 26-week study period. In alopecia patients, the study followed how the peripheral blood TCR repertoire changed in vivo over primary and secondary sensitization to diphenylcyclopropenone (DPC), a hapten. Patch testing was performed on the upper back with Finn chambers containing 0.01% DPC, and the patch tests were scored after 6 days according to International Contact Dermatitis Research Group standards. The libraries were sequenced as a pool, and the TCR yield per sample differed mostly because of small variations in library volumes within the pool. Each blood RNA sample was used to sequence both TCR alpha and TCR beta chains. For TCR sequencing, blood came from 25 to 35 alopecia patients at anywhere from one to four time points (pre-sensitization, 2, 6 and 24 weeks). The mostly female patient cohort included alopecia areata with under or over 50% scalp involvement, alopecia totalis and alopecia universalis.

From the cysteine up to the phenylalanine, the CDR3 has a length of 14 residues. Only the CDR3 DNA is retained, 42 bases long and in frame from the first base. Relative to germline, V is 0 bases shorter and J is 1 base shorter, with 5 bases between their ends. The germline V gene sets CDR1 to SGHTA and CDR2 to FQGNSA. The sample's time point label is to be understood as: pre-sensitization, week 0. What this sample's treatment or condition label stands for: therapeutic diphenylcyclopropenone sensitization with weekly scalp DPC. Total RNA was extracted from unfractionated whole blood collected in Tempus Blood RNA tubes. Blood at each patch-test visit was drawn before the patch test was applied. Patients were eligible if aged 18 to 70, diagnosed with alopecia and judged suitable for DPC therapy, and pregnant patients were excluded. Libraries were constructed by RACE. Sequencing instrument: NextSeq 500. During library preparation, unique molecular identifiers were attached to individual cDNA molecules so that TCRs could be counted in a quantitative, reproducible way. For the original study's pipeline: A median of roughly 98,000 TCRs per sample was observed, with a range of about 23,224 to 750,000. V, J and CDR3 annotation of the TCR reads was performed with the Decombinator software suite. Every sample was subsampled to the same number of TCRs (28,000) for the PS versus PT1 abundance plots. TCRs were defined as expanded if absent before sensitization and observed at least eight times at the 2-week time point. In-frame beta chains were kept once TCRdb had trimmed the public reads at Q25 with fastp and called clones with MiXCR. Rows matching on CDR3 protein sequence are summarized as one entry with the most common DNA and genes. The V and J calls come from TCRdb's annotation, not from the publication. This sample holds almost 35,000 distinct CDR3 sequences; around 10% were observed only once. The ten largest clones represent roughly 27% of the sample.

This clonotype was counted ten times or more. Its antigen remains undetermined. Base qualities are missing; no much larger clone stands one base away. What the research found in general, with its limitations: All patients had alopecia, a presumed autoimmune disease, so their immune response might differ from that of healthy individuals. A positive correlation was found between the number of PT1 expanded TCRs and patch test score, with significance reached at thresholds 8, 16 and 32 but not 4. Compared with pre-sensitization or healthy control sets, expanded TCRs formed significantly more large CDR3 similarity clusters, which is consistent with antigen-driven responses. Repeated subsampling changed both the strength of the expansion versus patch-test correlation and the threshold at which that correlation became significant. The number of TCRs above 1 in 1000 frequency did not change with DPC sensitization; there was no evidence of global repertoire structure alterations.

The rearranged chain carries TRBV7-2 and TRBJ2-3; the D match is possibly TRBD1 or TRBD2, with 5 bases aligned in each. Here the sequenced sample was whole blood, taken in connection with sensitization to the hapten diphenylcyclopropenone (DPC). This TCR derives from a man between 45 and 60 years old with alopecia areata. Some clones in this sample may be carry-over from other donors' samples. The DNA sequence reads TGTGCCAGCAGCTTAGCGGGACGCACAGATACGCAGTATTTT. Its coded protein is CASSLAGRTDTQYF.